The 22 T cell receptor beta chains in this list originate from one sample, sequenced in a study of T-cell memory formation after mild COVID-19. From the 5' RACE reads, TCRdb called clonotypes with MiXCR, one entry per CDR3 protein. Here the sample spans about 360,000 distinct CDR3 sequences, about 15% being singletons. The sequencing sample was made of PBMCs or a T cell subset sorted from them (not recorded which). The receptors derive from a man between 18 and 35 years old who had mild COVID-19 (a few samples of this study predate the infection). Cell type and time point are not known.

V gene TRBV2 combines with J gene TRBJ2-2, with a possible D match to TRBD2 (6 bases). Trimming pared 8 bases from V and 5 bases from J, leaving 15 bases between. This CDR3 is 14 amino acids long. Germline V gives CDR1 SNHLY, CDR2 FYNNEI. The CDR3 bases are TGTGCCAGCTCCACGACGGGGACTACCGGGGAGCTGTTTTTT. It translates to CASSTTGTTGELFF.

This clonotype came up a few times. Here the CDR3 reads CAISGGQYNSPLHF. The CDR3 bases are TGTGCCATCAGTGGAGGACAGTATAATTCACCCCTCCACTTT. The V gene is TRBV10-3, the J gene TRBJ1-6, with a weak D call TRBD1 (6 bases). Germline loops: CDR1 ENHRY, CDR2 SYGVKD. The CDR3 has 14 amino acids. V gave up 4 bases and J gave up 4 bases, with 8 bases separating them.

This clonotype was counted only a few times. This chain uses TRBV10-3 with TRBJ2-3, with 10 bases identical to TRBD2. V lost 0 bases to trimming and J lost 2 bases; unmatched junction nucleotides: 5. Per germline, CDR1 ENHRY and CDR2 SYGVKD. The CDR3 sequence is 17 residues long. The CDR3 sequence is CAISESRTSGNTDTQYF. CDR3 sequence (DNA): TGTGCCATCAGTGAGTCCCGGACTAGCGGCAACACAGATACGCAGTATTTT.

This clonotype has only a few counts. The genes are TRBV11-2 and TRBJ2-7; weak D call: TRBD1 (6 bases). V shed 5 bases and J shed 7 bases, with 27 bases lying between them. This CDR3 contains 17 residues. The V gene's germline CDR1 is SGHAT and CDR2 FQNNGV. DNA of the CDR3: TGTGCCAGCAGCATTGGGATTTCAGGGGATCGGGTGGGAGAGCAGTACTTC. Translating it yields CASSIGISGDRVGEQYF.

This chain uses TRBV6-2 or TRBV6-3 with TRBJ2-6; TRBD1 aligns across 9 bases. In germline, CDR1 is MNHEY, CDR2 SVGEGT. This CDR3 has 18 amino acids. V was clipped by 8 bases and J by 2 bases; unmatched bases: 13. The CDR3 coding sequence is TGTGCCAGCGACCCCGGGACAGGGACTTCCACTGGGGCCAACGTCCTGACTTTC. Its protein is CASDPGTGTSTGANVLTF.

The chain recombines TRBV4-3 with TRBJ1-6, with D perhaps matching TRBD1 (6 bases). This CDR3 region has 13 residues. CDR1 is LGHNA and CDR2 is YSLEER in the germline V gene. V gave up 4 bases and J gave up 11 bases, with 12 bases separating them. In DNA form, the CDR3 reads TGCGCCAGCAGCCCCAGGGGTGGGACACCCCTCCACTTT. It specifies CASSPRGGTPLHF.

The chain employs TRBV6-5 and TRBJ1-1; no clear D gene. This CDR3 region has 13 residues. V dropped 6 bases and J dropped 1 base, with 9 bases sitting between them. Germline values: CDR1 MNHEY, CDR2 SVGAGI. CDR3 loop: CASRGFRNTEAFF. CDR3 DNA: TGTGCCAGCAGAGGGTTCCGGAACACTGAAGCTTTCTTT.

This clonotype was observed many times. The CDR3, as DNA: TGCAGTGCAGGGACAGTTTTACTAAGCACAGATACGCAGTATTTT. It is translated as CSAGTVLLSTDTQYF. J is TRBJ2-3 and V is TRBV20-1; 7 nucleotides line up with TRBD1. Germline trimming cut 6 bases from V and 0 bases from J; bases unmatched to any gene: 9. This CDR3 is built from 15 residues. The germline gives CDR1 DFQATT, CDR2 SNEGSKA (reference sequence).

CDR3 nucleotide sequence: TGTGCCAGCAGCGCATCCTTCCGGGGAGGGGAGCTGTTTTTT. Translated, it gives CASSASFRGGELFF. The rearrangement links TRBV9 to TRBJ2-2; maybe TRBD2 (5 bases). Germline loops: CDR1 SGDLS, CDR2 YYNGEE. The CDR3 is 14 amino acids. V shed 3 bases and J shed 8 bases, with 14 bases lying between them. The full variable domain, in which reference TRBV9 and TRBJ2-2 provide the parts outside the CDR3, is DSGVTQTPKHLITATGQRVTLRCSPRSGDLSVYWYQQSLDQGLQFLIQYYNGEERAKGNILERFSAQQFPDLHSELNLSSLELGDSALYFCASSASFRGGELFFGEGSRLTVL.

This clonotype has more than one count but fewer than ten. This chain connects TRBV4-3 to TRBJ2-1; TRBD2 matches 10 bases. CDR3 size: 18 residues. The ends lost 3 bases at V and 5 bases at J; junction bases unmatched: 13. Germline loops: CDR1 LGHNA, CDR2 YSLEER. For the CDR3, the DNA is TGCGCCAGCAGCCAGACCGGATTTTGGACTAGCGGACACAATGAGCAGTTCTTC. It codes for CASSQTGFWTSGHNEQFF.

This clonotype was counted a few times. V usage is TRBV29-1 and J usage is TRBJ1-1; TRBD1 agrees at 7 bases. V lost 5 bases and J lost 0; bases outside the gene matches: 6. Germline CDR1 is SQVTM and CDR2 is ANQGSEA. The CDR3 is made up of 14 amino acids. DNA of the CDR3: TGCAGCGTTACACAGGGGAATATGAACACTGAAGCTTTCTTT. Translated, it gives CSVTQGNMNTEAFF.

The rearrangement links TRBV5-6 to TRBJ1-5; TRBD1 agrees at 7 bases. V shed 3 bases and J 5 bases; nucleotides not matched to a gene: 11. The germline gives CDR1 SGHDT, CDR2 YYEEEE. The CDR3 has 16 residues. CDR3 protein: CASSSKRTGYYQPQHF. The CDR3 DNA reads as TGTGCCAGCAGCTCGAAGAGGACAGGTTACTATCAGCCCCAGCATTTT.

This chain connects TRBV5-1 to TRBJ2-7; D gene uncertain. The V gene's germline CDR1 is SGHRS and CDR2 YFSETQ. Trimming took 0 bases from V and 6 from J, leaving 10 bases between them. CDR3 length: 13 amino acids. The CDR3 here is CASSLDSFLEQYF. In nucleotides, the CDR3 is TGCGCCAGCAGCTTGGACAGTTTCCTCGAGCAGTACTTC.

This clonotype was detected ten times or more. The chain combines TRBV20-1 with TRBJ2-3; D gene ambiguous. Deletions cut 3 bases from V and 0 bases from J, with 13 bases between. This CDR3 comprises 15 residues. Germline V CDR1 and CDR2: DFQATT, SNEGSKA (reference sequence). Here the CDR3 reads CSARSAVTSTDTQYF. CDR3 DNA sequence: TGCAGTGCTAGGTCCGCGGTGACTAGCACAGATACGCAGTATTTT.

This clonotype was counted ten times or more. The chain uses TRBV7-8 and TRBJ1-5, with TRBD1 identical over 8 bases. With V trimmed by 5 bases and J by 5 bases, 11 bases remained unmatched. This CDR3 has 16 amino acids. CDR1 and CDR2 from the germline V gene are SGHVS and FQNEAQ. CDR3 sequence reads: CASSQGAARPDQPQHF. The CDR3, as DNA: TGTGCCAGCAGCCAGGGGGCCGCCAGACCGGATCAGCCCCAGCATTTT.

The chain employs TRBV29-1 and TRBJ2-7; 7 nucleotides line up with TRBD1. CDR3 length: 12 amino acids. V lost 7 bases to trimming and J lost 3 bases; unmatched junction nucleotides: 6. CDR1 SQVTM and CDR2 ANQGSEA come from the germline V gene. The CDR3 region is CSAGQSDYEQYF. The CDR3 DNA sequence: TGCAGCGCGGGACAGTCGGACTACGAGCAGTACTTC.

The V call is TRBV18, the J call TRBJ1-3; perhaps TRBD1 as D (5 bases). V gave up 2 bases and J gave up 0 bases, with 11 bases separating them. Germline values: CDR1 KGHSH, CDR2 LQKENI. The CDR3 runs to 16 residues. The CDR3 here is CASSPRRDLSGNTIYF. The DNA of the CDR3 is TGTGCCAGCTCACCAAGACGGGACCTCTCTGGAAACACCATATATTTT.

Only a few counts were recorded for this clonotype. This sequence joins TRBV7-2 and TRBJ2-1, with TRBD2 identical over 7 bases. Germline values: CDR1 SGHTA, CDR2 FQGNSA. Trimming removed 5 bases from V and 4 bases from J; junction bases left unmatched: 8. The CDR3 spans 15 residues. The CDR3 here is CASSGVGGGYNEQFF. The CDR3 coding sequence is TGTGCCAGCAGCGGAGTGGGGGGGGGATACAATGAGCAGTTCTTC.

The table lists this clonotype with a few counts. J is TRBJ2-3 and V is TRBV7-2; D perhaps matches TRBD2 (6 bases). Per germline, CDR1 SGHTA and CDR2 FQGNSA. The CDR3 runs 14 residues. The V end was cut by 3 bases, the J end by 6 bases, with 13 bases between. CDR3: CASSFSPGGDTQYF. CDR3 bases: TGTGCCAGCAGCTTCTCCCCCGGGGGTGATACGCAGTATTTT.

The V gene is TRBV5-1, the J gene TRBJ2-5; no reliable D call. The V and J ends lost 4 bases and 3 bases respectively, with 16 bases between them. The CDR3 consists of 15 residues. The germline V gene encodes CDR1 SGHRS and CDR2 YFSETQ. The CDR3 spells CASSQAGVPEETQYF. The CDR3 nucleotides are TGCGCCAGCAGCCAGGCAGGAGTTCCCGAAGAGACCCAGTACTTC. Full variable domain (outside the CDR3, taken from reference TRBV5-1 and TRBJ2-5): KAGVTQTPRYLIKTRGQQVTLSCSPISGHRSVSWYQQTPGQGLQFLFEYFSETQRNKGNFPGRFSGRQFSNSRSEMNVSTLELGDSALYLCASSQAGVPEETQYFGPGTRLLVL.

The chain has TRBV12-3 or TRBV12-4 and TRBJ2-1; D is ambiguous. The CDR3 totals 11 residues. Trimming took 3 bases from V and 7 from J, leaving 4 bases between them. The CDR3 loop is CASSFENEQFF. The CDR3 DNA reads TGTGCCAGCAGTTTTGAGAATGAGCAGTTCTTC.

The V and J genes are TRBV7-8 and TRBJ2-1; 9 bases fit TRBD1. Germline CDR1 reads SGHVS; CDR2 reads FQNEAQ. Losses at the gene ends were 2 bases for V and 8 bases for J; bases not matched to a gene: 7. The CDR3 has 15 residues. CDR3 sequence (DNA): TGTGCCAGCAGCTTATCGGGACAGGGCACATATGAGCAGTTCTTC. Translated: CASSLSGQGTYEQFF.